These T cell receptor beta chains were read from a single sample in a study of shared clonotypes between healthy human individuals. Clones were sequenced by immunoSEQ multiplex PCR, and TCRdb holds only the in-frame ones, with some missing. This table has millions of clones, 85% to 95% appearing once. Material for sequencing was naive CD4+ T cells sorted from blood. The receptor set was obtained from a man between 18 and 35 years old in good health. CDR3s include the opening cysteine and the closing phenylalanine or tryptophan. D genes are given only for firm matches. Clone size is shown for a subset of rows, as once, few, many or a class of expanded clone.

clone_size	v_call	d_call	j_call	cdr3_aa	cdr3_nt
once	TRBV15	NA	TRBJ1-4	CATHRDLKATNEKLFF	TGTGCCACCCACAGAGACCTCAAAGCAACTAATGAAAAACTGTTTTTT
NA	TRBV5-1	NA	TRBJ2-7	CASSLAGTEQYF	TGCGCCAGCAGCTTGGCCGGTACGGAGCAGTACTTC
NA	TRBV29-1	NA	TRBJ2-1	CSVEDPGEQFF	TGCAGCGTTGAAGATCCCGGGGAGCAGTTCTTC
once	TRBV27	NA	TRBJ2-3	CASRPSRDWRTDTQYF	TGTGCCAGCAGGCCATCCCGGGACTGGCGCACAGATACGCAGTATTTT
NA	TRBV28	NA	TRBJ1-5	CASIMGGGLEYQPQHF	TGTGCCAGCATTATGGGGGGGGGCCTAGAATATCAGCCCCAGCATTTT
NA	TRBV30	NA	TRBJ1-3	CAWMAGNTIYF	TGTGCCTGGATGGCTGGAAACACCATATATTTT
NA	TRBV6-4	NA	TRBJ2-7	CASTPSGAYEQYF	TGTGCCAGCACTCCGTCCGGGGCCTACGAGCAGTACTTC
NA	TRBV28	NA	TRBJ1-1	CASSPPGNLMNTEAFF	TGTGCCAGCAGTCCTCCCGGGAATTTGATGAACACTGAAGCTTTCTTT
NA	TRBV7-9	TRBD2	TRBJ2-5	CASSLDQRGETQYF	TGTGCCAGCAGCTTAGATCAGCGGGGAGAGACCCAGTACTTC
NA	TRBV13	TRBD2	TRBJ2-3	CASSRGLAGGYFGDTQYF	TGTGCCAGCAGCCGGGGACTAGCGGGAGGGTATTTTGGAGATACGCAGTATTTT
NA	TRBV6-1	NA	TRBJ2-1	CASSRERSAYNEQFF	TGTGCCAGCAGTCGGGAACGGTCAGCTTACAATGAGCAGTTCTTC
once	TRBV19	NA	TRBJ2-7	CASSTDRAYEQYF	TGTGCCAGTAGTACAGACCGGGCCTACGAGCAGTACTTC
NA	TRBV5-6	TRBD1	TRBJ1-1	CASSLRRTGDGTEAFF	TGTGCCAGCAGCTTGAGAAGGACAGGGGACGGCACTGAAGCTTTCTTT
NA	TRBV12-1	NA	TRBJ1-1	CASSHLPPHRDTRNTEAFF	TGTGCCAGCAGCCATCTACCGCCCCACCGGGACACCAGGAACACTGAAGCTTTCTTT
NA	TRBV7-6	NA	TRBJ1-1	CASSSTGTMNTEAFF	TGTGCCAGCAGTTCAACAGGGACCATGAACACTGAAGCTTTCTTT
NA	TRBV10-3	TRBD1	TRBJ2-2	CAITMDRGPIGELFF	TGTGCCATCACTATGGACAGGGGGCCGATCGGGGAGCTGTTTTTT
NA	TRBV7-9	NA	TRBJ1-3	CASSVDISGNTIYF	TGTGCCAGCAGCGTCGACATCTCTGGAAACACCATATATTTT